This TCR beta chain was captured in a study of CD8 T cells in Susac syndrome. Germline V CDR1 and CDR2: MNHEY, SMNVEV (reference sequence). The CDR3 totals 14 residues. V lost 5 bases, J lost 3 bases, and 7 bases stayed unmatched. cDNA came from around 0.54 to 1 ug RNA primed by random hexamers. Multiplex PCR with immunoSEQ amplified the TCR beta CDR3 across 54 Vbeta and 13 Jbeta. TCRdb re-called the immunoSEQ multiplex PCR reads through MiXCR, storing one row per CDR3 protein. The sample has approximately 160,000 distinct CDR3 sequences; under 95% are singletons. Sequencing of TCR beta was performed on blood CD8+ T cells and on blood CD4+ T cells. The multiple sclerosis controls, all treatment-naive patients, had relapsing-remitting disease that was stable or active.

This TCR was sampled from a human donor with multiple sclerosis. V usage is TRBV27 and J usage is TRBJ2-7; TRBD1 matches 7 bases. Sequencing was carried out using CD4+ T cells from PBMCs. In DNA form, the CDR3 reads TGTGCCAGCAGTACCCGGGACAGAGTCTACGAGCAGTACTTC. This codes for CASSTRDRVYEQYF.